Below are 29 T cell receptor beta chains sequenced from a single sample in a study of blood T cell repertoires in COVID-19. Clones were read by immunoSEQ multiplex PCR, and TCRdb kept only the in-frame ones, dropping some. The sample lists roughly 330,000 clones, approximately 88% seen once, with roughly 9.9% in the top ten. The sequenced sample consisted of peripheral blood. Receptors originate from a man aged 25 to 40 with COVID-19, enrolled during active disease.

V gene TRBV10-3 combines with J gene TRBJ2-5; TRBD1 matches at 7 bases. V was pared by 8 bases and J by 5 bases, with 11 bases of the junction left unmatched. The CDR3 extends over 14 amino acids. Germline V gene sequence: CDR1 ENHRY, CDR2 SYGVKD. CDR3 nucleotides: TGTGCCATCCTGAGGGGGCAGGGGTACGAGACCCAGTACTTC. Its protein product is CAILRGQGYETQYF.

The chain couples TRBV9 to TRBJ2-3; 15 nucleotides agree with TRBD2. The CDR3 extends over 19 amino acids. Trimming at V came to 0 bases and at J to 1 base, leaving 6 bases not matched to a gene. Germline CDR1 SGDLS, CDR2 YYNGEE. DNA for the CDR3: TGTGCCAGCAGCGTAGCCGGGACTAGCGGGGGGTCCCGCACAGATACGCAGTATTTT. Amino acids: CASSVAGTSGGSRTDTQYF.

V is TRBV15 and J is TRBJ2-1; D uncertain. The germline V and J ends were trimmed by 0 bases and 8 bases, with 11 bases remaining between them. CDR3 length: 14 residues. In germline, CDR1 is LNHNV, CDR2 YYDKDF (reference sequence). The CDR3 loop reads CATSREVSGYEQFF. CDR3 coding DNA: TGTGCCACCAGCAGAGAGGTCTCGGGTTATGAGCAGTTCTTC.

The chain combines TRBV29-1 with TRBJ1-1; the match to TRBD1 covers 7 bases. Germline trimming cut 4 bases from V and 5 bases from J; bases unmatched to any gene: 7. The CDR3 loop spans 13 amino acids. Germline V gene lookup returns CDR1 SQVTM and CDR2 ANQGSEA. The CDR3 nucleotides read TGCAGCGTTGTGAGGGGGCTAGGAACTGAAGCTTTCTTT. Its protein product is CSVVRGLGTEAFF. The whole variable domain, filled in from reference TRBV29-1 and TRBJ1-1, reads SAVISQKPSRDICQRGTSLTIQCQVDSQVTMMFWYRQQPGQSLTLIATANQGSEATYESGFVIDKFPISRPNLTFSTLTVSNMSPEDSSIYLCSVVRGLGTEAFFGQGTRLTVV.

This clone was detected only once. The rearrangement uses TRBV6-5 and TRBJ1-5; 8 bases are a match to TRBD1. The CDR3 has 13 residues. Germline V gene sequence: CDR1 MNHEY, CDR2 SVGAGI. V shed 7 bases, J shed 4 bases, and the junction held 3 bases outside the gene matches. In DNA, the CDR3 is TGTGCCAGCACCCAGGGGGCGAATCAGCCCCAGCATTTT. Translating it yields CASTQGANQPQHF.

Only one count was recorded for this clone. The V and J genes are TRBV30 and TRBJ2-3; TRBD2 aligns across 9 bases. The length of the CDR3 is 15 residues. The germline V gene encodes CDR1 GTSNPN and CDR2 SVGIG (reference sequence). After removal of 4 bases from V and 4 bases from J, the junction contained 9 bases not matched to a gene. DNA for the CDR3: TGTGCCTGGACTGAGAGCGGGAGGTGGCCAGATACGCAGTATTTT. Encoded protein: CAWTESGRWPDTQYF.

The chain recombines TRBV30 with TRBJ2-1, with 7 bases matching TRBD2. V lost 4 bases and J lost 0; bases outside the gene matches: 6. CDR1 is GTSNPN, CDR2 SVGIG, per germline (reference sequence). This CDR3 is 15 amino acids long. DNA for the CDR3: TGTGCCTGGAAGCGGGGCGGTAGCTCCTACAATGAGCAGTTCTTC. This codes for CAWKRGGSSYNEQFF.

The J gene is TRBJ2-7, the V gene TRBV7-2, with 7 bases that match TRBD2. V lost 5 bases to trimming and J lost 3 bases; unmatched junction nucleotides: 7. This CDR3 spans 14 amino acids. Germline CDR1 SGHTA, CDR2 FQGNSA. In DNA, the CDR3 is TGTGCCAGCAGCACCACACGGGGGGACTACGAGCAGTACTTC. Encoded protein: CASSTTRGDYEQYF.

CDR3 bases: TGTGCCACCAGCAGGGGGACAGGGGGCCCCAATGAGCAGTTCTTC. It codes for CATSRGTGGPNEQFF. The V gene is TRBV15, the J gene TRBJ2-1, with TRBD1 identical over 12 bases. From germline, CDR1 is LNHNV and CDR2 YYDKDF (reference sequence). CDR3 length: 15 amino acids. V lost 3 bases and J lost 6; bases outside the gene matches: 3.

This chain connects TRBV6-1 to TRBJ2-7; tentatively, D is TRBD1 (6 bases). CDR1 and CDR2 (germline): MNHNS, SASEGT. This CDR3 comprises 18 residues. V was shortened by 2 bases and J by 0 bases, with 20 bases between the two germline ends. CDR3 loop: CASSEKEQGLWGSYEQYF. Here the CDR3 DNA reads TGTGCCAGCAGTGAAAAGGAACAGGGCTTGTGGGGCTCCTACGAGCAGTACTTC.

This clone was seen only a few times. J is TRBJ2-1 and V is TRBV7-3; D gene uncertain. Germline CDR1 reads SGHTA; CDR2 reads FQGTGA. This CDR3 is built from 15 residues. Trimming removed 5 bases from V and 3 bases from J, with 14 bases in between. CDR3 nucleotide sequence: TGTGCCAGCAGCCAAAATCCAACTGGCTACAATGAGCAGTTCTTC. Its translation is CASSQNPTGYNEQFF.

This chain connects TRBV7-2 to TRBJ2-2, with D perhaps TRBD1 (6 bases). This CDR3 has 14 residues. V lost 4 bases to trimming and J lost 7 bases, with 13 bases between them. Per germline, CDR1 SGHTA and CDR2 FQGNSA. CDR3 residues: CASSYGGQVGELFF. CDR3 nucleotides: TGTGCCAGCAGCTATGGGGGCCAGGTCGGGGAGCTGTTTTTT.

The rearrangement joins TRBV19 to TRBJ1-1; a weak D match, TRBD1 (5 bases). Germline V gives CDR1 LNHDA, CDR2 SQIVND (reference sequence). The CDR3 consists of 13 residues. Trimming removed 7 bases at V and 2 bases at J, with 11 bases between. The CDR3 is CASNHRRNTEAFF. CDR3 bases: TGTGCCAGTAACCACAGGAGAAACACTGAAGCTTTCTTT.

The CDR3 region is CATSRDQGRAEAFF. Here the CDR3 DNA reads TGTGCCACCAGCAGAGATCAGGGTAGGGCTGAAGCTTTCTTT. J is TRBJ1-1 and V is TRBV15; possibly TRBD1 for D (5 bases). The CDR3 contains 14 residues. Germline values: CDR1 LNHNV, CDR2 YYDKDF (reference sequence). V was shortened by 0 bases and J by 6 bases, with 11 bases between the two germline ends. The whole variable domain, remainder taken from reference TRBV15 and TRBJ1-1, is DAMVIQNPRYQVTQFGKPVTLSCSQTLNHNVMYWYQQKSSQAPKLLFHYYDKDFNNEADTPDNFQSRRPNTSFCFLDIRSPGLGDTAMYLCATSRDQGRAEAFFGQGTRLTVV.

As concerns this clone: Other nucleotide sequences from this sample produce the same CDR3. The chain combines TRBV6-5 with TRBJ2-7; TRBD2 is a possible D gene (6 bases). From germline, CDR1 is MNHEY and CDR2 SVGAGI. Trimming shortened V by 5 bases and J by 0 bases, and 11 bases separated the two germline ends. CDR3 length: 14 residues. The CDR3 spells CASSRTGSSYEQYF. The DNA for the CDR3 is TGTGCCAGCAGTCGAACCGGGAGCTCCTACGAGCAGTACTTC.

This chain joins TRBV4-1 and TRBJ1-5; 7 bases match TRBD1. This CDR3 is built from 15 residues. V lost 1 base, J lost 3 bases, and 3 bases stayed unmatched. The germline V gene has CDR1 MGHRA and CDR2 YSYEKL. The CDR3 bases are TGCGCCAGCAGCCAAGGGGACAGATTCAATCAGCCCCAGCATTTT. Protein sequence: CASSQGDRFNQPQHF.

This clone came up once. The chain combines TRBV2 with TRBJ1-1; D ambiguous. Germline V lookup: CDR1 SNHLY, CDR2 FYNNEI. CDR3 length: 16 amino acids. V lost 8 bases and J lost 1, with 20 bases in between. The CDR3 loop reads CASAKSGRVENTEAFF. The CDR3 nucleotides read TGTGCCAGCGCGAAATCGGGGAGGGTAGAGAACACTGAAGCTTTCTTT.

This clone was recorded many times. The chain recombines TRBV5-1 with TRBJ2-1; 9 nucleotides agree with TRBD2. V lost 0 bases, J lost 4 bases, and 8 bases stayed unmatched. This CDR3 region has 17 residues. Germline V gene sequence: CDR1 SGHRS, CDR2 YFSETQ. The CDR3 protein is CASSLDPSGTHYNEQFF. The CDR3 DNA sequence: TGCGCCAGCAGCTTGGATCCTAGCGGGACTCATTACAATGAGCAGTTCTTC.

This clone appeared once. The genes are TRBV4-1 and TRBJ2-1; 12 bases are a match to TRBD2. This CDR3 spans 16 amino acids. Germline V gene lookup returns CDR1 MGHRA and CDR2 YSYEKL. V dropped 5 bases and J dropped 5; count of bases not matched to a gene: 7. The CDR3 DNA reads as TGCGCCAGCAGCGAAACTAGCGGGGGGATTAACAATGAGCAGTTCTTC. It is translated as CASSETSGGINNEQFF.

This clone was picked up one time. The rearrangement uses TRBV5-6 and TRBJ2-1; tentatively, D is TRBD2 (6 bases). CDR1 is SGHDT, CDR2 YYEEEE, per germline. Between the trimmed V and J ends, which lost 2 bases and 9 bases, there was a span of 18 bases. The CDR3 consists of 15 residues. The CDR3, as DNA: TGTGCCAGCAGCTTCCGAGGGAGGCGCTTCGGTGAGCAGTTCTTC. This sequence encodes CASSFRGRRFGEQFF.

Of note for this clone: The same CDR3 is also encoded by other DNA sequences in this sample. The chain employs TRBV7-2 and TRBJ2-7; the match to TRBD2 covers 12 bases. Losses at the gene ends were 2 bases for V and 4 bases for J; bases not matched to a gene: 3. CDR3 size: 15 residues. Germline values: CDR1 SGHTA, CDR2 FQGNSA. CDR3 nucleotides: TGTGCCAGCAGCTTACTAGCGGGAGGGCCTTACGAGCAGTACTTC. Its translation: CASSLLAGGPYEQYF.

This chain links TRBV7-9 with TRBJ1-2, with D perhaps TRBD1 (6 bases). The CDR3 loop spans 15 amino acids. V lost 3 bases to trimming and J lost 6 bases, with 17 bases between them. The germline V gene has CDR1 SEHNR and CDR2 FQNEAQ (reference sequence). This CDR3 reads CASSFAGTRPDGYTF. The CDR3 region has the DNA TGTGCCAGCAGCTTCGCCGGGACACGGCCTGATGGCTACACCTTC.

Points on this clone: This sample also contains other DNA sequences that code for the same CDR3. The chain links TRBV18 to TRBJ1-3; 9 bases match TRBD1. J gave up 3 bases and V 2 bases, and 2 bases lay outside the gene matches. The germline gives CDR1 KGHSH, CDR2 LQKENI. The CDR3 is made up of 15 amino acids. The chain's CDR3 is CASSPGQGSGNTIYF. The CDR3 DNA sequence: TGTGCCAGCTCACCAGGACAGGGGAGTGGAAACACCATATATTTT.

The V call is TRBV28, the J call TRBJ2-3; D ambiguous. The CDR3 is 13 residues long. V was clipped by 2 bases and J by 5 bases, with 8 bases between them. Germline V gives CDR1 MDHEN, CDR2 SYDVKM. CDR3 nucleotides: TGTGCCAGCAGTTTAATAGTAGAAGATACGCAGTATTTT. Encoded protein: CASSLIVEDTQYF.

The CDR3 loop is CASSLRGGTDTQYF. As DNA, the CDR3 is TGTGCCAGCAGCTTACGGGGGGGCACAGATACGCAGTATTTT. V is TRBV5-6 and J is TRBJ2-3, with TRBD2 matching over 7 bases. Per germline, CDR1 SGHDT and CDR2 YYEEEE. There are 14 residues in the CDR3. The J segment lost 1 base and the V segment lost 2 bases, leaving 1 base of the junction unmatched. The variable domain in full, with the rest retrieved from reference TRBV5-6 and TRBJ2-3, is DAGVTQSPTHLIKTRGQQVTLRCSPKSGHDTVSWYQQALGQGPQFIFQYYEEEERQRGNFPDRFSGHQFPNYSSELNVNALLLGDSALYLCASSLRGGTDTQYFGPGTRLTVL.

This chain links TRBV9 with TRBJ1-2; a possible D gene is TRBD1 (6 bases). Germline loops: CDR1 SGDLS, CDR2 YYNGEE. The CDR3 has 16 residues. The germline V and J ends were trimmed by 2 bases and 7 bases, with 21 bases remaining between them. In DNA form, the CDR3 reads TGTGCCAGCAGCGTTGGACAGTCAGGAAGGATCGGTGGCTACACCTTC. It translates to CASSVGQSGRIGGYTF.

J is TRBJ1-4 and V is TRBV28; 8 positions agree with TRBD1. With 6 bases clipped from V and 4 bases from J, the junction kept 10 bases outside the gene matches. The CDR3 totals 16 residues. Germline CDR1 and CDR2: MDHEN and SYDVKM. CDR3 sequence: CASRTAGGGGNEKLFF. The CDR3 bases are TGTGCCAGCAGAACCGCAGGGGGCGGAGGTAATGAAAAACTGTTTTTT. Supplemented by reference TRBV28 and TRBJ1-4, the full variable domain reads DVKVTQSSRYLVKRTGEKVFLECVQDMDHENMFWYRQDPGLGLRLIYFSYDVKMKEKGDIPEGYSVSREKKERFSLILESASTNQTSMYLCASRTAGGGGNEKLFFGSGTQLSVL.

The CDR3 nucleotides are TGTGCCAGCAGTTACGCTAGCGGGACAGATACGCAGTATTTT. Translating gives CASSYASGTDTQYF. This rearrangement joins TRBV6-5 to TRBJ2-3; 8 bases match TRBD2. The germline CDR1 and CDR2 sequences are MNHEY and SVGAGI. The CDR3 length is 14 residues. Losses at the gene ends were 2 bases for V and 3 bases for J; bases not matched to a gene: 1.

The rearrangement uses TRBV7-2 and TRBJ1-2, with 8 bases that match TRBD1. CDR1 and CDR2 (germline): SGHTA, FQGNSA. Trimming at V came to 5 bases and at J to 0 bases, leaving 14 bases not matched to a gene. The CDR3 contains 18 residues. The CDR3 DNA sequence: TGTGCCAGCAGCGCGGCCACTTTTGGACAGGGCACTAACTATGGCTACACCTTC. It specifies CASSAATFGQGTNYGYTF.